The sequence of this T cell receptor (beta chain) was determined in a study of shared clonotypes between healthy human individuals. Regarding this clone: In this CDR3 the conserved last residue, phenylalanine or tryptophan, is missing, so a read error is likely. Because the CDR3's place on the DNA is in doubt, the DNA is left out and the CDR3 is given as listed by TCRdb.

Donors were Caucasian adults residing in Nashville, Tennessee, USA. In the source study's methods: Junction-only immunoSEQ sequences carried no quality scores, so filtering differed. TCRdb keeps only in-frame clones here, not all; method: immunoSEQ multiplex PCR. That table furnishes V, J and clone size, whereas the DNA furnished D and trimming. Of about 490,000 clones in the sample, 81% were seen once. The CDR3 spans 19 amino acids, including both terminal residues. Germline CDR1 is SNHLY and CDR2 is FYNNEI. The specimen sequenced was PBMCs. The chain has TRBV2 and TRBJ2-7; the DNA was not used to check the table's D call, TRBD2. The receptor's source is a woman aged 40-49 years in good health. Some clones in this sample may be carry-over from other donors' samples. This CDR3 reads CASTRGTSGRAVSEAERYL.